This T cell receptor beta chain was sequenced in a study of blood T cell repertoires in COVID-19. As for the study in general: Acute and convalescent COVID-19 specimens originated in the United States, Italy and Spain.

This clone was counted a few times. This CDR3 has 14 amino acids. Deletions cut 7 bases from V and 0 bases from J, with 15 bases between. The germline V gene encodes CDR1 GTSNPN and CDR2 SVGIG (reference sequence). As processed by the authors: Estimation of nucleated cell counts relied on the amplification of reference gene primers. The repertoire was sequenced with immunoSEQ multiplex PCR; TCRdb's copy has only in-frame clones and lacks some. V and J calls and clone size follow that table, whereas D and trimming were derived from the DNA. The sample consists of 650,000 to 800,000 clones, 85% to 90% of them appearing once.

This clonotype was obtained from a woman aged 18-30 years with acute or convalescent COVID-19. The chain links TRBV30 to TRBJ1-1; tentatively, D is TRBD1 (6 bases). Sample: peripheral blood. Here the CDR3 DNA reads TGTGCCTCCTCCACCGGGACACTGAACACTGAAGCTTTCTTT. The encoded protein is CASSTGTLNTEAFF.